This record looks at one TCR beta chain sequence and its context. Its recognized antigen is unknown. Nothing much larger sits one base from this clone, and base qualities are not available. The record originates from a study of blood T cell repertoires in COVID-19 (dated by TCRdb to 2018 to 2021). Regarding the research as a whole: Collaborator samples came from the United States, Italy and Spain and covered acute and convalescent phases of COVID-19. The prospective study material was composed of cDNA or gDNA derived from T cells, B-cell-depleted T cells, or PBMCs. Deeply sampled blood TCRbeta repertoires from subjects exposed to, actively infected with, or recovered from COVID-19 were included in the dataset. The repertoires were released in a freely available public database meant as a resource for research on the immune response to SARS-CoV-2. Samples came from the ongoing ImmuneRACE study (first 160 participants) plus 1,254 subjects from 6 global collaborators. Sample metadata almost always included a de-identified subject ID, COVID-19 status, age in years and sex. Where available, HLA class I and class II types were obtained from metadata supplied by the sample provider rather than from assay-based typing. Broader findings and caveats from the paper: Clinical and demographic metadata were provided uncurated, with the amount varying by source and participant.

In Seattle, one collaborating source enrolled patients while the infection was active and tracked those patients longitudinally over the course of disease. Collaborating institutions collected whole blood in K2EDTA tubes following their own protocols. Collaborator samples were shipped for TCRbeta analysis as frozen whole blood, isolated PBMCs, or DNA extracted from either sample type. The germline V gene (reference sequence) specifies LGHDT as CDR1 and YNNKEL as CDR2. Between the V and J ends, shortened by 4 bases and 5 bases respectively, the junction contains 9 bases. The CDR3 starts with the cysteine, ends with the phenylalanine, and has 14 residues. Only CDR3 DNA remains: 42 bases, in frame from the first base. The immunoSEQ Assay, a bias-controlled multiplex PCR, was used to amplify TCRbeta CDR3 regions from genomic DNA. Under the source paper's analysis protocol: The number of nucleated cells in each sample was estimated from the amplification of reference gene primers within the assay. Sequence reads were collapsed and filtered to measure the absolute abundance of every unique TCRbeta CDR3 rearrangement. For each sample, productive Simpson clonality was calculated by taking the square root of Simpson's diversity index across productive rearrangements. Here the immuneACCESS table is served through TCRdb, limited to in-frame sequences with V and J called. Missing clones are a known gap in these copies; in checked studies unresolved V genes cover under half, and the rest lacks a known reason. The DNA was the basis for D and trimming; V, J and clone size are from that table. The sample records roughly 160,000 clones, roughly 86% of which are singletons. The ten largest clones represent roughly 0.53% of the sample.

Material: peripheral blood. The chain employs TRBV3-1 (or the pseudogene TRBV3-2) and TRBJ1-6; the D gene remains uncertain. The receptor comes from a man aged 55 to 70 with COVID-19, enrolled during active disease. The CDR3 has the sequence CASSLTRNNSPLHF. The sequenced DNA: TGTGCCAGCAGCCTGACACGGAATAATTCACCCCTCCACTTT.